The 24 T cell receptor beta chains below all came from one sample that was sequenced in a study of T cell responses to AZD1222 COVID-19 vaccine. Assay used: immunoSEQ multiplex PCR; TCRdb lists only in-frame clones, some missing. The sample carries roughly 72,000 clones, roughly 85% recorded once. The sequences come from peripheral blood, collected on day 0 of AZD1222 vaccination. These TCRs come from an adult in good health.

The rearrangement uses TRBV5-6 and TRBJ2-7; D is ambiguous. Trimming stripped 5 bases from V and 3 bases from J, with 6 bases between. Per the germline V gene, CDR1 is SGHDT and CDR2 is YYEEEE. The CDR3 length is 11 residues. CDR3 DNA sequence: TGTGCCAGCAGTGCAGACTACGAGCAGTACTTC. It is translated as CASSADYEQYF.

The J gene is TRBJ2-3, the V gene TRBV5-8, with D tentatively TRBD1 (5 bases). Germline CDR1 reads SGHTS; CDR2 reads YDEGEE. This CDR3 is built from 12 residues. Trimming pared 4 bases from V and 9 bases from J, leaving 12 bases between. The CDR3 sequence: CASSPRKGTQYF. In DNA form, the CDR3 reads TGTGCCAGCAGCCCACGAAAGGGGACGCAGTATTTT.

The V gene is TRBV18, the J gene TRBJ2-5; no definite D call. Germline lookup yields CDR1 KGHSH and CDR2 LQKENI. The germline V and J ends were trimmed by 6 bases and 4 bases, with 12 bases remaining between them. The CDR3 contains 13 residues. CDR3 in amino acids: CASSPHRRETQYF. The DNA for the CDR3 is TGTGCCAGCTCGCCCCATCGGCGAGAGACCCAGTACTTC.

The CDR3 protein is CASSQRAYEQYF. The DNA of the CDR3 is TGTGCCAGCAGTCAACGTGCCTACGAGCAGTACTTC. The chain has TRBV6-5 and TRBJ2-7, with D uncertain. Between the trimmed V and J ends, which lost 5 bases and 2 bases, there was a span of 7 bases. The CDR3 has 12 residues. Per the germline V gene, CDR1 is MNHEY and CDR2 is SVGAGI.

Here the CDR3 DNA reads TGTGCCAGCAGCTCAGGACCGTTTGGCTACACCTTC. Its translation: CASSSGPFGYTF. The gene calls are TRBV5-6 and TRBJ1-2; no clear D gene. With 3 bases removed from V and 7 bases from J, the gap between germline ends came to 10 bases. This CDR3 comprises 12 residues. CDR1 is SGHDT, CDR2 YYEEEE, per germline.

The chain has TRBV24-1 and TRBJ2-7, with D tentatively TRBD2 (5 bases). Trimming left V 8 bases short and J 7 bases short, with 17 bases between. The CDR3 totals 13 residues. The germline gives CDR1 KGHDR, CDR2 SFDVKD. CDR3 nucleotides: TGTGCCACCACGGGGTCTCCCCGTGGGGAGCAGTACTTC. Its translation is CATTGSPRGEQYF.

This clone was recorded only once. The rearrangement uses TRBV27 and TRBJ2-7, with 12 positions matching TRBD2. J gave up 4 bases and V 3 bases, and 4 bases lay outside the gene matches. Per the germline V gene, CDR1 is MNHEY and CDR2 is SMNVEV (reference sequence). The CDR3 extends over 15 amino acids. CDR3 region: CASSFTSGRLYEQYF. For the CDR3, the DNA is TGTGCCAGCAGTTTTACTAGCGGGAGGTTATACGAGCAGTACTTC.

The rearrangement uses TRBV6-5 and TRBJ2-7; the D gene is possibly TRBD1 (6 bases). The length of the CDR3 is 14 residues. Germline-derived CDR1 and CDR2 are MNHEY and SVGAGI. V was cut by 5 bases and J by 5 bases, with 16 bases left in between. The CDR3 sequence: CASSPKTGADEQYF. In DNA form, the CDR3 reads TGTGCCAGCAGTCCAAAGACAGGCGCGGACGAGCAGTACTTC.

This chain joins TRBV14 and TRBJ1-4, with unresolved D. V lost 4 bases to trimming and J lost 0 bases, with 3 bases between them. Germline V gene lookup returns CDR1 SGHDN and CDR2 FVKESK. This CDR3 is 13 amino acids long. CDR3 sequence (DNA): TGTGCCAGCAGCCGAGCAACTAATGAAAAACTGTTTTTT. It specifies CASSRATNEKLFF.

The V call is TRBV6-5, the J call TRBJ2-1, with D perhaps matching TRBD1 or TRBD2 (5 bases each). The CDR3 extends over 15 amino acids. The germline CDR1 and CDR2 sequences are MNHEY and SVGAGI. Deletions cut 6 bases from V and 8 bases from J, with 20 bases between. The DNA of the CDR3 is TGTGCCAGCAGATCGACCGGGACCTTAGCCGATGAGCAGTTCTTC. As protein: CASRSTGTLADEQFF.

The chain joins TRBV4-2 to TRBJ2-2; D is unclear. V was trimmed by 7 bases and J by 7 bases, leaving 7 bases between them. The CDR3 contains 11 residues. The germline gives CDR1 LGHNA, CDR2 YNFKEQ. The CDR3 bases are TGTGCCAGCATAGGCGACGGGGAGCTGTTTTTT. Translation: CASIGDGELFF.

The chain uses TRBV20-1 and TRBJ2-7, with unresolved D. V gave up 3 bases and J gave up 2 bases, with 5 bases separating them. CDR1 is DFQATT, CDR2 SNEGSKA, per germline (reference sequence). The CDR3 length is 11 residues. The CDR3 region has the DNA TGCAGTGCTAGTACCGCCTACGAGCAGTACTTC. Its protein is CSASTAYEQYF.

The chain joins TRBV9 to TRBJ1-2; D remains unclear. Between the trimmed V and J ends, which lost 0 bases and 8 bases, there was a span of 8 bases. This CDR3 region has 12 residues. The germline V gene encodes CDR1 SGDLS and CDR2 YYNGEE. The CDR3 coding sequence is TGTGCCAGCAGCGTAGAGGGTCGGGGCTACACCTTC. This encodes CASSVEGRGYTF.

The chain carries TRBV28 and TRBJ2-4, with TRBD1 matching over 7 bases. The CDR3 sequence is 16 residues long. J was trimmed by 0 bases and V by 1 base; bases with no gene match: 3. Per germline, CDR1 MDHEN and CDR2 SYDVKM. In DNA, the CDR3 is TGTGCCAGCAGTTTATTGGGACAGCTAGCCAAAAACATTCAGTACTTC. Its translation is CASSLLGQLAKNIQYF.

V gene TRBV7-2 combines with J gene TRBJ2-7, with D possibly being TRBD2 (5 bases). The CDR3 runs to 15 residues. CDR1 SGHTA and CDR2 FQGNSA come from the germline V gene. The V end was cut by 2 bases, the J end by 4 bases, with 15 bases between. CDR3 residues: CASSLLWERRYEQYF. In DNA, the CDR3 is TGTGCCAGCAGCTTACTTTGGGAGCGCCGGTACGAGCAGTACTTC.

This chain joins TRBV7-2 and TRBJ1-2, with D possibly TRBD1 on 5 matching bases. From germline, CDR1 is SGHTA and CDR2 FQGNSA. The CDR3 covers 11 residues. Trimming took off 1 base at V and 11 bases at J, with 8 bases between the two ends. DNA for the CDR3: TGTGCCAGCAGCTTAGGGAGGGGTTACACCTTC. Translation gives CASSLGRGYTF. The complete variable domain, with remaining parts taken from reference TRBV7-2 and TRBJ1-2, reads GAGVSQSPSNKVTEKGKDVELRCDPISGHTALYWYRQSLGQGLEFLIYFQGNSAPDKSGLPSDRFSAERTGGSVSTLTIQRTQQEDSAVYLCASSLGRGYTFGSGTRLTVV.

This clone was picked up one time. The chain links TRBV6-5 to TRBJ2-1; 8 positions match TRBD1. This CDR3 region has 15 residues. CDR1 MNHEY and CDR2 SVGAGI come from the germline V gene. Trimming at V came to 7 bases and at J to 8 bases, leaving 13 bases not matched to a gene. CDR3 amino acids: CASTDSPGGFYEQFF. The CDR3, as DNA: TGTGCCAGCACCGACTCCCCAGGGGGCTTCTATGAGCAGTTCTTC.

The chain couples TRBV2 to TRBJ1-1; 7 bases are a match to TRBD1. The germline V gene has CDR1 SNHLY and CDR2 FYNNEI. This CDR3 is 12 amino acids long. V was pared by 5 bases and J by 8 bases, with 5 bases of the junction left unmatched. The CDR3 loop is CASSPEDREAFF. CDR3 sequence (DNA): TGTGCCAGCAGTCCCGAGGACAGGGAAGCTTTCTTT.

The chain is built from TRBV2 and TRBJ2-7; 7 bases line up with TRBD1. V shed 6 bases, J shed 5 bases, and the junction held 13 bases outside the gene matches. This CDR3 is 15 amino acids long. Per the germline V gene, CDR1 is SNHLY and CDR2 is FYNNEI. The CDR3 DNA reads TGTGCCAGCAGGCAACTAAACAGGGGCCTGGACGAGCAGTACTTC. It yields the protein CASRQLNRGLDEQYF. Full variable domain (rest looked up from reference TRBV2 and TRBJ2-7): EPEVTQTPSHQVTQMGQEVILRCVPISNHLYFYWYRQILGQKVEFLVSFYNNEISEKSEIFDDQFSVERPDGSNFTLKIRSTKLEDSAMYFCASRQLNRGLDEQYFGPGTRLTVT.

This chain joins TRBV6-1 and TRBJ2-7; tentatively, D is TRBD1 (5 bases). The CDR3 covers 15 residues. Germline V lookup: CDR1 MNHNS, CDR2 SASEGT. With 2 bases removed from V and 5 bases from J, the gap between germline ends came to 16 bases. The CDR3 is CASSERMGRAHEQYF. The CDR3 nucleotides are TGTGCCAGCAGTGAAAGGATGGGCAGGGCCCACGAGCAGTACTTC.

The J gene is TRBJ2-3, the V gene TRBV2; D is unresolved. Trimming cost V 6 bases and J 7 bases, with 5 bases left between them. The CDR3 extends over 10 amino acids. Germline V gene lookup returns CDR1 SNHLY and CDR2 FYNNEI. In nucleotides, the CDR3 is TGTGCCAGCAGAGGAAATACGCAGTATTTT. As protein: CASRGNTQYF.

The chain uses TRBV25-1 and TRBJ2-1; D remains unclear. With 5 bases removed from V and 5 bases from J, the gap between germline ends came to 13 bases. The CDR3 contains 14 residues. Germline-derived CDR1 and CDR2 are MGHDK and SYGVNS. The DNA of the CDR3 is TGTGCCAGCAGTCTATGGGGTGCAAACAATGAGCAGTTCTTC. It is translated as CASSLWGANNEQFF.

This chain links TRBV19 with TRBJ1-2; 7 bases align to TRBD1. With V trimmed by 4 bases and J by 4 bases, 6 bases remained unmatched. This CDR3 has 14 residues. CDR1 and CDR2 from the germline V gene are LNHDA and SQIVND (reference sequence). The CDR3 DNA reads as TGTGCCAGTAGTACAAGAGACAGGGCCTATGGCTACACCTTC. Protein sequence: CASSTRDRAYGYTF.

This clone was recorded once. The genes are TRBV6-5 and TRBJ1-2; D call uncertain. V shed 2 bases and J shed 3 bases, with 7 bases lying between them. The germline V gene has CDR1 MNHEY and CDR2 SVGAGI. This CDR3 spans 13 amino acids. The CDR3 loop is CASSYVADYGYTF. For the CDR3, the DNA is TGTGCCAGCAGTTACGTGGCAGACTATGGCTACACCTTC.